The source of this T cell receptor (beta chain) is a study of blood T cells in healthy people across ages. Then a second PCR, running roughly 7 to 11 cycles, was carried out with a sample-barcoded 5' primer and a J-beta primer mix. Every sample gave at least 3 million paired-end reads containing CDR3. TCRdb re-analysed the 5' RACE reads in MiXCR, keeping a single row per CDR3 protein. Of more than 900,000 distinct CDR3 sequences listed, approximately 32% were seen once; the top ten hold about a tenth. This clonotype was observed a handful of times. V lost 5 bases, J lost 5 bases, and 21 bases lay in between. This CDR3 spans 16 amino acids. Germline V lookup: CDR1 MDHEN, CDR2 SYDVKM. The data were also submitted as part of a second study, on T cells of mothers and their children.

Sequencing was carried out using blood. The sequence was collected from a woman between 40 and 50 years old in good health. The chain carries TRBV28 and TRBJ2-5; D not resolved. This CDR3 reads CASSIANPLIGETQYF. Written as DNA, the CDR3 is TGTGCCAGCAGTATAGCCAATCCCCTGATCGGCGAGACCCAGTACTTC.